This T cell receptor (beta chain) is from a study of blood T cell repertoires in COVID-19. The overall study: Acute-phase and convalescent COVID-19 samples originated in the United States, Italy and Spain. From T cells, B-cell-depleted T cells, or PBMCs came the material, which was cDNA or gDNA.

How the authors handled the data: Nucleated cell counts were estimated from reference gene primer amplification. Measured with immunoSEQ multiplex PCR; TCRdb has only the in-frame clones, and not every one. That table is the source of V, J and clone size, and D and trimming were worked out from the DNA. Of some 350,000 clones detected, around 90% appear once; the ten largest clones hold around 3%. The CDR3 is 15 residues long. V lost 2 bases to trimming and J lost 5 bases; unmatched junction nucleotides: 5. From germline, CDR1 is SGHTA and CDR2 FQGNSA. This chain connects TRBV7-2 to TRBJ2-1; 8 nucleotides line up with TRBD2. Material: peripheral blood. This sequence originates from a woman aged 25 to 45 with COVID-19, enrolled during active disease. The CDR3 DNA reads TGTGCCAGCAGCTTACCTCCGGGGGGGAACAATGAGCAGTTCTTC. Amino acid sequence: CASSLPPGGNNEQFF.